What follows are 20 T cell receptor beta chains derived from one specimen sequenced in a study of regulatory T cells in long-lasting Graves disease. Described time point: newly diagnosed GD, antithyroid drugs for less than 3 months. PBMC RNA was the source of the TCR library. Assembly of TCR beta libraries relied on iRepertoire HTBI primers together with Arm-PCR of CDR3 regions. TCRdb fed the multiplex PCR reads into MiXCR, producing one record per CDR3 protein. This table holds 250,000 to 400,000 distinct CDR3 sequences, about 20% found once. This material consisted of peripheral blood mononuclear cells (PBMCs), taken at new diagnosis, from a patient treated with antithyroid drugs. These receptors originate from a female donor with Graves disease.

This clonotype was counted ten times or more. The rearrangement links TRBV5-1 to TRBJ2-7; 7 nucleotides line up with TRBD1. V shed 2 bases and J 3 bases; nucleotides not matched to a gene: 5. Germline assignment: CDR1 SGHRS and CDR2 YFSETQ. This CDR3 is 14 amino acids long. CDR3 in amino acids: CASSFKGAIYEQYF. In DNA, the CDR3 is TGCGCCAGCAGCTTTAAGGGGGCAATCTACGAGCAGTACTTC.

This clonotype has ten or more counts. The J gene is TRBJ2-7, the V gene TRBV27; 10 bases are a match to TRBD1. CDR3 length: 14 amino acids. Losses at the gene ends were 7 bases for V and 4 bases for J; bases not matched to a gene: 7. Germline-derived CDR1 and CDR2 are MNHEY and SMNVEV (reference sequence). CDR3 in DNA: TGTGCCAGCAATCCGGGACAGGGGTGGTACGAGCAGTACTTC. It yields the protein CASNPGQGWYEQYF.

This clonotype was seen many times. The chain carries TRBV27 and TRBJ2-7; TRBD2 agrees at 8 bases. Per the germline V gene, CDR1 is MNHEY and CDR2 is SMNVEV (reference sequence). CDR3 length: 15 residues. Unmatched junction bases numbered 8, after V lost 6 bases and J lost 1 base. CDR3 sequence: CASRTRTSLSYEQYF. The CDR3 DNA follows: TGTGCCAGCAGGACCCGGACTAGCCTTTCCTACGAGCAGTACTTC.

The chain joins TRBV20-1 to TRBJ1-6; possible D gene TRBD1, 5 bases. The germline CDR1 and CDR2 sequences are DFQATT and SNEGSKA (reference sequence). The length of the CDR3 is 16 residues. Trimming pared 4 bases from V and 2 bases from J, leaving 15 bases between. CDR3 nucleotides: TGCAGTGCTATTAAACGGGGGGGTCCCTATAATTCACCCCTCCACTTT. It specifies CSAIKRGGPYNSPLHF.

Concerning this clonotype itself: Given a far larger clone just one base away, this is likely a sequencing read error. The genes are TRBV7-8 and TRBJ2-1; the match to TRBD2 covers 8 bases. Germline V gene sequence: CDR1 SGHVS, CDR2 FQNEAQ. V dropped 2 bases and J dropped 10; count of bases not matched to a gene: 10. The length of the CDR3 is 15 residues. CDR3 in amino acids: CASSLQAGDGNEQFF. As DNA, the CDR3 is TGTGCCAGCAGCTTACAAGCGGGAGACGGAAACGAGCAGTTCTTC.

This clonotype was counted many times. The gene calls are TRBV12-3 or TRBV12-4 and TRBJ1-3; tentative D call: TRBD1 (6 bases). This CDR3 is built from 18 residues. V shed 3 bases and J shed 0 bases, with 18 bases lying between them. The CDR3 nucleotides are TGTGCCAGCAGTTTCGGACAGCTAGCCTCAAGCTCTGGAAACACCATATATTTT. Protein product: CASSFGQLASSSGNTIYF.

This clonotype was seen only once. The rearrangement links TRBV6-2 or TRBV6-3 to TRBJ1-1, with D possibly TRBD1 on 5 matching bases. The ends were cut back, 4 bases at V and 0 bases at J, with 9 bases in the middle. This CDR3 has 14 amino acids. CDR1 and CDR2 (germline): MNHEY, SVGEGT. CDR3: CASSWGRMNTEAFF. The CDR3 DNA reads TGTGCCAGCAGTTGGGGACGGATGAACACTGAAGCTTTCTTT.

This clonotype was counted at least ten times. The CDR3 sequence is CASSRLRDRGFVYEQYF. DNA for the CDR3: TGTGCCAGCAGTCGCCTTCGGGACAGGGGGTTTGTTTACGAGCAGTACTTC. The genes are TRBV28 and TRBJ2-7; TRBD1 matches at 11 bases. This CDR3 comprises 17 residues. Per germline, CDR1 MDHEN and CDR2 SYDVKM. Germline trimming cut 5 bases from V and 4 bases from J; bases unmatched to any gene: 13. Together with reference TRBV28 and TRBJ2-7, the CDR3 gives the full variable domain: DVKVTQSSRYLVKRTGEKVFLECVQDMDHENMFWYRQDPGLGLRLIYFSYDVKMKEKGDIPEGYSVSREKKERFSLILESASTNQTSMYLCASSRLRDRGFVYEQYFGPGTRLTVT.

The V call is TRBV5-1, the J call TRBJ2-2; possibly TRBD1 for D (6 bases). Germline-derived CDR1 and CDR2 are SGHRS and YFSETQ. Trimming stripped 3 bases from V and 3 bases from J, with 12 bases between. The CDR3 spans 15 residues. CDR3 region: CASSSTGWDTGELFF. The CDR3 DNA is TGCGCCAGCAGCTCAACAGGGTGGGACACCGGGGAGCTGTTTTTT. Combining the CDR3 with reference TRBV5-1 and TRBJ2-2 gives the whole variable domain KAGVTQTPRYLIKTRGQQVTLSCSPISGHRSVSWYQQTPGQGLQFLFEYFSETQRNKGNFPGRFSGRQFSNSRSEMNVSTLELGDSALYLCASSSTGWDTGELFFGEGSRLTVL.

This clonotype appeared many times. The CDR3 sequence is CSLAGPYEQYF. The CDR3 DNA reads as TGCAGCTTAGCGGGACCCTACGAGCAGTACTTC. This chain joins TRBV20-1 and TRBJ2-7, with 8 bases lining up with TRBD2. The length of the CDR3 is 11 residues. CDR1 is DFQATT and CDR2 is SNEGSKA in the germline V gene (reference sequence).

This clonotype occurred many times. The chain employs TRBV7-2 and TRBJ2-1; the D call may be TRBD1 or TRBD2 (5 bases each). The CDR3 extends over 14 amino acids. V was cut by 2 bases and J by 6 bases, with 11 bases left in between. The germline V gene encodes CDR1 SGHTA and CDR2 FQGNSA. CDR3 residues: CASSLLGVGNEQFF. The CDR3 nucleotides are TGTGCCAGCAGCTTATTGGGGGTGGGCAATGAGCAGTTCTTC.

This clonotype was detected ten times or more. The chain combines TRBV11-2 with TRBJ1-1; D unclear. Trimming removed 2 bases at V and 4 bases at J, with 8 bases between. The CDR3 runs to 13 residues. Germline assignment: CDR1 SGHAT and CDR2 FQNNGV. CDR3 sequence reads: CASSLSPPTEAFF. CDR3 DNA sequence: TGTGCCAGCAGCTTATCCCCCCCCACTGAAGCTTTCTTT.

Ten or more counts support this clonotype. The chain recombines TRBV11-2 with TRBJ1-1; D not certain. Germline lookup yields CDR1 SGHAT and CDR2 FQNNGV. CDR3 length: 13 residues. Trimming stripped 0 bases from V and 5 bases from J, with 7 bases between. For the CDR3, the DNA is TGTGCCAGCAGCTTAGATGTGAGGACTGAAGCTTTCTTT. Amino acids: CASSLDVRTEAFF.

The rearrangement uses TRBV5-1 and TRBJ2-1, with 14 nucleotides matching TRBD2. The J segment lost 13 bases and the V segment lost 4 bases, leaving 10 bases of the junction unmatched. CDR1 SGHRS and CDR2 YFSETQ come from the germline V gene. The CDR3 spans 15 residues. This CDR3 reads CASSRDSGLAGEQFF. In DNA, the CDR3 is TGCGCCAGCAGCCGTGACTCGGGACTAGCGGGAGAACAGTTCTTC.

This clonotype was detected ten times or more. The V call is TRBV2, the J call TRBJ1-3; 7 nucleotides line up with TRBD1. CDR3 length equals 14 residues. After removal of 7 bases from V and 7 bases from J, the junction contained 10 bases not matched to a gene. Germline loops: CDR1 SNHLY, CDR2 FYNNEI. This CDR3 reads CASTLGTVANTIYF. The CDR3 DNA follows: TGTGCCAGCACCCTGGGGACAGTTGCGAACACCATATATTTT.

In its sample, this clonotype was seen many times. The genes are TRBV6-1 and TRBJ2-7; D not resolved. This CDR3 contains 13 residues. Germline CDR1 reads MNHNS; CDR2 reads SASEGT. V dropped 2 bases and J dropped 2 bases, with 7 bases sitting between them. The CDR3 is CASSENEAYEQYF. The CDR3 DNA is TGTGCCAGCAGTGAAAACGAGGCCTACGAGCAGTACTTC.

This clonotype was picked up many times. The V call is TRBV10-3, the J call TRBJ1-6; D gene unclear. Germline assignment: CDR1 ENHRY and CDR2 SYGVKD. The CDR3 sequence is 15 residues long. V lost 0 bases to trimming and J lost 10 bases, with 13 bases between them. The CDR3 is CAISESVGVRSPLHF. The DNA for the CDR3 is TGTGCCATCAGTGAGTCGGTCGGGGTAAGGTCACCCCTCCACTTT.

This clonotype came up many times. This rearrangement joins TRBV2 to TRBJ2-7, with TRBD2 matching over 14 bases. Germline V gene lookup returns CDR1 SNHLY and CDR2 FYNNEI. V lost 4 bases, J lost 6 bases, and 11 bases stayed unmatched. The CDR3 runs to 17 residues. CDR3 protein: CASSGLAGGPFPREQYF. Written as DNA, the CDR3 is TGTGCCAGCAGTGGACTAGCGGGAGGGCCTTTTCCTCGCGAGCAGTACTTC.

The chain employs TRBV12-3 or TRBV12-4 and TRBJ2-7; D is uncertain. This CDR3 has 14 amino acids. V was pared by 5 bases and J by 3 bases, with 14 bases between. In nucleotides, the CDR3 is TGTGCCAGCAGTCCCCCTTGGACGGACTACGAGCAGTACTTC. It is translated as CASSPPWTDYEQYF.

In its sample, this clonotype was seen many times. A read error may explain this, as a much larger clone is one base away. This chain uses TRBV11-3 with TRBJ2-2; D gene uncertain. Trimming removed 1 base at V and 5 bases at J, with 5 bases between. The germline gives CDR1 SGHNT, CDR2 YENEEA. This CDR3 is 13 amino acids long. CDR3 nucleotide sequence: TGTGCCAGCAGCTTAGGGGAAACCGGGGAGCTGTTTTTT. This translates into CASSLGETGELFF.